The source of this TCR beta chain is a study of blood T cells in healthy people across ages (dated by TCRdb to between 2015 and 2016). Study-wide context: Template switching captured roughly one uniquely barcoded TCR beta cDNA molecule per two T cells in model experiments. Using deep sequencing normalized with unique cDNA molecular identifiers, the study measured how TCR beta repertoire diversity changes with age. The donors were divided into four age groups: young (average around 15 years), middle-aged (around 41), aged (roughly 66) and long-lived (approximately 74). To avoid experimental bias, donors of different ages were distributed randomly across sequencing lanes. Two additional independent replicas of 1 million unique cDNA reads from the same blood draw were analyzed for two donors (one aged 18 to 30 and one aged 80 or older). What the study reported, not specific to this receptor: Estimates of total diversity from one million sequenced T cells were regarded as lower bounds and underestimates. The percentage of naive T cells measured by flow cytometry correlated strongly with observed TCR beta diversity. Conclusive comparison of naive and antigen-experienced compartments was prevented by the profiling of bulk unsorted PBMCs. Observed TCR beta diversity per million T cells fell roughly linearly with age, and a significant reduction was already apparent by age about 43. The CMV infection status of donors was not known, potentially confounding age-related changes in expanded clonotypes. Compared with the aged group, the long-lived group had more naive CD4+ T cells, fewer expanded clones and increased TCR diversity, a pattern suggesting age selection.

Receptor libraries were prepared by 5' RACE. Sequencer: Illumina HiSeq 2500. A second PCR of about 6 to 11 cycles was performed with a sample-barcoded 5' primer and a J-beta primer mix. Each TCR beta cDNA molecule received a unique molecular identifier from a template-switch 5' adaptor carrying 12 random nucleotides. Each sample yielded at least 3 million CDR3-containing paired-end reads. First-strand cDNA synthesis was performed from all RNA using the Mint cDNA synthesis kit, with priming by a TRBC-specific oligonucleotide. Following uracil-DNA glycosylase treatment, all cDNA underwent a first 18-cycle PCR with the universal primers M1SS and BC2_uni_R. The authors' analysis ran thus. For normalization, 1 million high-quality reads, each with a distinct molecular identifier, were randomly selected from each sample. Instead of being binned into consensus sequences, reads that shared molecular identifiers were thrown out. MiTCR, run with a Q25 quality threshold and the strictest error-elimination algorithm, handled CDR3 identification, clonotype clustering and error correction. A nonparametric unseen species model with Euler transformation was used to estimate a lower bound on total TCR beta diversity. TCRdb's own reprocessing of the public reads used fastp at Q25 and MiXCR and kept productive beta chains. Each entry is one CDR3 protein sequence, shown with its most common DNA and genes. It is TCRdb's table, rather than the study itself, that gives the V and J calls and clone size. The sample profile shows around 800,000 distinct CDR3 sequences; approximately 48% of them were found once. Clones ranked in the top ten supply around 21% of the sample.

Systemically healthy Caucasian individuals from Russia, some 40 in total and aged about 6 to 100 years, were included as donors. Each donor gave 8 to 10 milliliters of peripheral blood, drawn into EDTA-treated Vacutainer tubes. Ficoll-Paque density-gradient centrifugation was used to isolate PBMCs, with at least 7 million obtained per sample. Total RNA was extracted from PBMCs with Trizol reagent, with at least 5 micrograms obtained per sample. The percentages of naive CD45RAhigh/CD27high T cells were determined by flow cytometry on a PBMC aliquot from every donor. Including cysteine and phenylalanine, the CDR3 has 15 amino acids. Solely the CDR3 DNA is kept, with 45 bases framed from the first base. Here V drops 7 bases and J drops 5 bases, and the junction holds 10 bases not matched to any gene. Per the germline V gene, LGHNT is the CDR1 and FRNRAP is the CDR2. Concerning this clonotype itself: The target of this receptor is not known. No base quality values were provided; no much bigger clone lies one nucleotide off.

This receptor was obtained from a man in his fifties or sixties in good health. The sequence joins TRBV12-5 to TRBJ2-7; TRBD1 fits 11 bases in the junction. Sequenced: blood. CDR3 region: CASATGQGGRNEQYF. The DNA is as follows: TGTGCTAGTGCCACGGGACAGGGGGGACGAAACGAGCAGTACTTC.